Given below is one TCR beta chain in context. The record originates from a study of blood T cell repertoires in COVID-19. This CDR3 contains 15 residues. The V segment lost 5 bases and the J segment 2 bases; nucleotides outside the gene matches: 5. In germline, CDR1 is SGHVS, CDR2 FNYEAQ. TCRdb's table, derived via immunoSEQ multiplex PCR, lists solely in-frame clones and lacks some. The table shows a few hundred thousand clones, with around 87% occurring only once. This TCR derives from a woman between 45 and 65 years old who had recovered from COVID-19. Specimen: peripheral blood. The gene calls are TRBV7-6 and TRBJ2-3; 9 bases line up with TRBD2. In nucleotides, the CDR3 is TGTGCCAGCAGCGGAGCGGGAGGAAACACAGATACGCAGTATTTT. Its translation: CASSGAGGNTDTQYF.